This TCR beta chain was identified in a study of T cells in Graves' hyperthyroidism and ophthalmopathy. Absence of ophthalmopathy progression within 18 months defined stable Graves' hyperthyroidism. Hyperthyroidism patients were newly diagnosed, had disease duration under 2 months, and were aged 18 to 65 years. Amplification of TCR beta CDR3 regions was performed using RNA transcripts as template. HTBI primers were used for first-round RT-PCR of the TCR CDR3. MiXCR was run by TCRdb on the multiplex PCR reads, yielding one entry per CDR3 protein. Among 340,000 or so distinct CDR3 sequences listed, around 16% were seen once. The study, taken as a whole, reports: Blood held most thyroid clonotypes expanded above 0.001 frequency.

The CDR3 sequence is 14 residues long. CDR1 is SGDLS and CDR2 is YYNGEE in the germline V gene. In regard to this clonotype: The antigen remains unidentified. A much larger clone lies a single base off, so this may be a read error.

The sequence derives from a man between 25 and 39 years old with Graves' hyperthyroidism. The chain combines TRBV9 with TRBJ2-5; D is undetermined. What was sequenced was blood. CDR3 DNA: TGTGCCGGCAGCGTAGACCCATCCCCAGAGACCCAGTACTTC. This gives the protein CAGSVDPSPETQYF. Full variable domain (remainder filled in from reference TRBV9 and TRBJ2-5): DSGVTQTPKHLITATGQRVTLRCSPRSGDLSVYWYQQSLDQGLQFLIQYYNGEERAKGNILERFSAQQFPDLHSELNLSSLELGDSALYFCAGSVDPSPETQYFGPGTRLLVL.